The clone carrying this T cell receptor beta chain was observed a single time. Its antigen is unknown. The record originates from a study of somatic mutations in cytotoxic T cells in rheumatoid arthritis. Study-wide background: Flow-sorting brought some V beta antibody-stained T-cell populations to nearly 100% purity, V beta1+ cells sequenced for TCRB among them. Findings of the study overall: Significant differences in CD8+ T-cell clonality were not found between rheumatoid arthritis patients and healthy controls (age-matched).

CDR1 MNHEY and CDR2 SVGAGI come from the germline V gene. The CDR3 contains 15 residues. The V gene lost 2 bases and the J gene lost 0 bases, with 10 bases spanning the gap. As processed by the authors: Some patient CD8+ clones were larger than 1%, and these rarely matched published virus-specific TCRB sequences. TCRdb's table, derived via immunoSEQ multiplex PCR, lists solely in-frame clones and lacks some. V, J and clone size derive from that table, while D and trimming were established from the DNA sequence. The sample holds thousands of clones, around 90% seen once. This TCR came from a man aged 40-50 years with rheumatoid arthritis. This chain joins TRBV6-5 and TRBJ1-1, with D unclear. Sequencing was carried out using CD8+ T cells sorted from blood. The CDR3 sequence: CASSYNSLMNTEAFF. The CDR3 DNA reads TGTGCCAGCAGTTACAACAGCCTCATGAACACTGAAGCTTTCTTT.